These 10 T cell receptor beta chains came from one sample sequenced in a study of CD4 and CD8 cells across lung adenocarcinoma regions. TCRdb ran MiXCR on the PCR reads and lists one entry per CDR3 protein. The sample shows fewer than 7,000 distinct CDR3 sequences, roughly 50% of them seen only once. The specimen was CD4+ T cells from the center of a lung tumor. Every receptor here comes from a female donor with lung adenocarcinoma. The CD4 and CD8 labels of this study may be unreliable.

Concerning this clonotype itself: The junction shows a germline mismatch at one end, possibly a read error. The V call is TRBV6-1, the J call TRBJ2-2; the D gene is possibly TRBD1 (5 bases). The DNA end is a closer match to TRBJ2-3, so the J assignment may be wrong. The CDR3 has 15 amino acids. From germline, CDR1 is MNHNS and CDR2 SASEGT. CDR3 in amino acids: CARGIQVSNTGTQYF. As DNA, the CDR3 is TGTGCCAGGGGGATCCAGGTCTCGAACACAGGTACGCAGTATTTT.

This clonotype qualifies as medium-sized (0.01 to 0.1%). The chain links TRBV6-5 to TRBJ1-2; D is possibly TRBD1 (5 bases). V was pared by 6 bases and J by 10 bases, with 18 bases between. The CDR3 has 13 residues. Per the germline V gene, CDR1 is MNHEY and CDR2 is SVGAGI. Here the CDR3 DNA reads TGTGCCAGCAGGGGGACCGAGGGTAGTGCCTACACCTTC. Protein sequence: CASRGTEGSAYTF.

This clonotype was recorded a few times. The CDR3 nucleotides read TGTGCCAGCAGCGTACAACTGACTAGCGGGAGCAATGAGCAGTTCTTC. This encodes CASSVQLTSGSNEQFF. V gene TRBV14 combines with J gene TRBJ2-1; TRBD2 matches 12 bases. This CDR3 is built from 16 residues. The germline V gene encodes CDR1 SGHDN and CDR2 FVKESK. V dropped 5 bases and J dropped 6; count of bases not matched to a gene: 8.

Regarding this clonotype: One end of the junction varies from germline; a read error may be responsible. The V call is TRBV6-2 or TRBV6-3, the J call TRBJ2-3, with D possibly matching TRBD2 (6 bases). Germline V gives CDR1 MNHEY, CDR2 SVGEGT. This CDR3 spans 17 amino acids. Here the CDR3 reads CASSSDYSAITTNKQFF. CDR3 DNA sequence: TGTGCCAGCAGCTCGGACTACTCGGCAATCACCACAAATAAGCAGTTTTTT.

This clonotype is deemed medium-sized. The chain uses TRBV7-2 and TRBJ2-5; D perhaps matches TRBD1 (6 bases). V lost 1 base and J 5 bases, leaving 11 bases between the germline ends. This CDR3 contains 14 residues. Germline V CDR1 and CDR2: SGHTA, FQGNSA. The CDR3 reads CASSLGQGFETQYF. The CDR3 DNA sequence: TGTGCCAGCAGCTTAGGCCAGGGGTTCGAGACCCAGTACTTC.

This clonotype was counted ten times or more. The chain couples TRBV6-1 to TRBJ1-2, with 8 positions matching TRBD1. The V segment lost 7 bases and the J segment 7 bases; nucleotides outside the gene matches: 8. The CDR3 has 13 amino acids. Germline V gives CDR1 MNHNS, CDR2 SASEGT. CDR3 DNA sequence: TGTGCCAGCATGCAGGGGGCGTTAATTGGCTACACCTTC. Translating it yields CASMQGALIGYTF.

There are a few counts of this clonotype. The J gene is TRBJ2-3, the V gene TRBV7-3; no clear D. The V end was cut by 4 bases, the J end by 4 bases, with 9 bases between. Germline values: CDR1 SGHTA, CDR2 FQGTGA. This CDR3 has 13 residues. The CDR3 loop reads CASSSRGPDTQYF. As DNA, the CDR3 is TGTGCCAGCAGCTCCCGAGGTCCAGATACGCAGTATTTT.

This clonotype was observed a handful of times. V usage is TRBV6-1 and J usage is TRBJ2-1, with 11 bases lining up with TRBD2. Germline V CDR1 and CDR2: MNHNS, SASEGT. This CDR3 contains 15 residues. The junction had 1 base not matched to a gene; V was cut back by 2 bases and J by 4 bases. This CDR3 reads CASSEIAGGYNEQFF. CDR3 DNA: TGTGCCAGCAGTGAAATAGCGGGGGGGTACAATGAGCAGTTCTTC.

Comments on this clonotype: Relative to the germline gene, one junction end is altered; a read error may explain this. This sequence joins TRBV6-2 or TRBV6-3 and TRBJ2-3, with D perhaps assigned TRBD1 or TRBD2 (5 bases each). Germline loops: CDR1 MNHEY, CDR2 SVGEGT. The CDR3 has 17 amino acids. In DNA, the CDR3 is TGTGCCAGCAGCCACAGACCGGGGCTGCGAGCCAAAAACACTCAGTATTTC. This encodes CASSHRPGLRAKNTQYF.

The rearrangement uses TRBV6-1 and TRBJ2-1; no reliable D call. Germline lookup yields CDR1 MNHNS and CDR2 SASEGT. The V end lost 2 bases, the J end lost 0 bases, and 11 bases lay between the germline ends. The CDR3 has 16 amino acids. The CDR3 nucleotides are TGTGCCAGCAGTGAATCTACTGGTAGCTCCTACAATGAGCAGTTCTTC. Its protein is CASSESTGSSYNEQFF.